This T cell receptor beta chain was recovered during a study of neoadjuvant nivolumab and ipilimumab in lung cancer (dated by TCRdb to 2020 to 2022). Broadly, across the study: In the NEOSTAR trial, nivolumab was administered intravenously at 3 mg/kg on days 1, 15 and 29, and the combination arm also received ipilimumab 1 mg/kg on day 1 only. The primary endpoint of the trial was the rate of major pathologic response (MPR) in the intention-to-treat population of each study arm. A total of about 46 patients with operable NSCLC were treated in the trial, with about 23 randomized to nivolumab monotherapy and 21 randomized to nivolumab plus ipilimumab. TCR repertoires in pretherapy (baseline) peripheral blood were compared with TCR repertoires in tumors resected at surgery after neoadjuvant immune checkpoint blockade. Seven patients had matched pretherapy and resected tumor pairs analyzed, with four treated with nivolumab and three with nivolumab plus ipilimumab. Paper-wide results and their limitations: TCR richness and clonality were greater in resected tumors than in tumor-adjacent uninvolved lung, and increases were seen in more dual-therapy-treated tumors. From pretherapy to surgery, tumor T-cell richness and clonality increased in three of three dual-therapy tumors but in only two of four nivolumab-treated tumors. A small number of samples was subjected to TCR sequencing. Pretherapy blood TCR richness correlated positively with richness in tumors resected after neoadjuvant therapy (Spearman R ≈ 0.79). There was no significant correlation between TCR clonality and pathologic tumor regression, and just a single major-pathologic-response sample was available for the clonality-regression analysis.

Comment on this clone: Its antigen is still unknown. Within one base of it there is no much larger clone, and no base qualities were kept.

The protocol used for the library was the immunoSEQ multiplex PCR assay. In the authors' own workflow: Repertoires were summarized by richness and clonality, and significantly expanded and contracted clones were identified between pre- and post-therapy samples. Not all clones reach the TCRdb copy of this immuneACCESS table, which keeps in-frame sequences only. Checked studies attribute under half of the gap to unresolved V genes and leave the rest unexplained. V and J calls plus clone size are reproduced from that table; the DNA served to infer D and trimming. This sample gives tens of thousands of clones in total; about 91% of them show up just once. Approximately 3.6% of the sample is in the top ten clones. The time point label on this specimen signifies: pretherapy, before neoadjuvant immune checkpoint inhibitors. Samples were obtained from the phase 2 randomized NEOSTAR trial, in which neoadjuvant nivolumab or nivolumab plus ipilimumab followed by surgery was tested in operable NSCLC.

The junction shows trimming of 3 bases on V and 3 bases on J, and the gene matches do not reach 5 bases of it. The germline V gene (reference sequence) supplies CDR1 LNHDA and CDR2 SQIVND. From the cysteine up to the phenylalanine, the CDR3 has a length of 16 residues. The DNA shown is the 48-base CDR3, in frame from base 1. The chain links TRBV19 with TRBJ2-7, with 13 bases matching TRBD2. This receptor was taken from an adult with non-small cell lung cancer. The sample here was peripheral blood, taken before neoadjuvant nivolumab, alone or with ipilimumab. The sequenced DNA: TGTGCCAGTAGTATCCGACTAGCGGGGGGATTCTACGAGCAGTACTTC. It translates to CASSIRLAGGFYEQYF.